This T cell receptor delta chain emerged from a study of DNA immune sequencing with unique molecular identifiers (dated by TCRdb to 2018 to 2020). About the study as a whole: Immunomagnetic cell separation was used to enrich gammadelta T cells from buffy coats, and the genomic DNA of the enriched gammadelta T cells was then sequenced. Fluorescence-activated cell sorting was used to enrich gammadelta T cells from PBMC of 10 healthy individuals. To compare enriched and non-enriched samples, about 93 ng of enriched gammadelta T-cell DNA and about 1 ug of non-enriched PBMC DNA were sequenced. An ultrasensitive DNA-based TRD repertoire sequencing method using PCR-introduced unique molecular identifiers was developed and validated in the study. The method was checked using synthetic reference molecules and blood samples from healthy people. Healthy individuals were used as donors, and sorted peripheral blood gammadelta T cells were profiled from around ten of these donors.

What the study reported, not specific to this receptor: Novel TRD sequences not targeted by the primers cannot be detected by the primer-based approach. Among clonotypes from healthy donors, the most common TRD rearrangement was TRDV2 paired with TRDJ1. TRD repertoire diversity varied between healthy donors, with several donors highly oligoclonal where top 5 clonotypes exceeded half of productive molecules.

In its sample, this clone comes out as medium-sized (0.01 to 0.1%). No cognate antigen has been identified for it. No per-base quality is available; no much larger clone lies one base away. Deletion took 0 bases off V and 0 bases off J, with a span of 14 bases between the germline ends. Sequences GEAIGNYY (CDR1) and EKD (CDR2) are obtained from the germline V gene. The CDR3 holds 19 amino acids from the cysteine to the phenylalanine. The DNA shown is the 57-base CDR3, in frame from base 1. Library preparation used multiplex PCR. A 32-plex assay amplified the genomic DNA, with primers for all 8 TRDV and 4 TRDJ genes spanning the CDR3. A 12-nucleotide UMI was introduced during 3 to 4 barcoding PCR cycles, after which a second PCR was performed with Illumina adapter primers. AMPure XP beads were used for library purification, and library quality was checked on a Fragment Analyzer with the HS NGS Fragment kit. Sequencing was run on an Illumina MiniSeq mid-output kit with approximately 20% PhiX and 150 cycles of paired-end reads. The paper's data handling went like this. Reads were processed with MIGEC version 1.2.9 to group reads by UMI and build error-corrected consensus sequences. For post-processing, modified scripts from VDJtools version 1.2.1 were used together with the tcR R package. TCRdb called clones afresh from the public reads with CATT; identical DNA rows were later merged. The V and J calls and clone size are TCRdb's, not the authors'. Counted in this sample were some 2,500 delta-chain clones; 13% to 15% of them appeared once. Roughly a fifth of the sample goes to the ten largest clones.

This sequence originates from a human donor in good health. The sequenced sample was gamma-delta T cells from PBMCs. The chain is assembled from TRDV2 and TRDJ3, with TRDD3 perhaps the D gene, on 5 matching bases. The sequence in DNA is TGTGCCTGTGACACCTTACTGGCTTCTAGCTCCTGGGACACCCGACAGATGTTTTTC. It specifies CACDTLLASSSWDTRQMFF.